This T cell receptor (beta chain) was profiled in a study of CD8 T cells in Susac syndrome. Background on the study: Patients with Susac syndrome were therapy-naive, on corticosteroids, or on intravenous immunoglobulin alone at blood draw. Study conclusions and caveats: The study's TCR sequencing and HLA analysis drew on a certain number of individuals. That number was acknowledged as relatively small.

The CDR3 has 13 amino acids. V gave up 4 bases and J gave up 1 base, with 8 bases separating them. Germline CDR1 and CDR2: SGHRS and YFSETQ. RNA was extracted with the RNeasy kit, and a quantity of roughly 0.5 to 1 ug was reverse transcribed using random hexamers. Amplification of TCR beta CDR3 by immunoSEQ multiplex PCR spanned 54 Vbeta and 13 Jbeta. TCRdb reanalysed the immunoSEQ multiplex PCR reads using MiXCR and keeps one entry per CDR3 protein. The table shows about 140,000 distinct CDR3 sequences, with 95% occurring only once. Sequencing of TCR beta was performed on blood CD8+ and CD4+ T cells. On this clonotype: What it binds is not known.

The sample consisted of CD4+ T cells from PBMCs. V is TRBV5-1 and J is TRBJ2-5; D perhaps matches TRBD1 (6 bases). The TCR comes from a human donor with Susac syndrome. DNA of the CDR3: TGCGCCAGCAGCCGACAGGCCCAAGAGACCCAGTACTTC. Amino acids: CASSRQAQETQYF. Full variable domain (missing parts from reference TRBV5-1 and TRBJ2-5): KAGVTQTPRYLIKTRGQQVTLSCSPISGHRSVSWYQQTPGQGLQFLFEYFSETQRNKGNFPGRFSGRQFSNSRSEMNVSTLELGDSALYLCASSRQAQETQYFGPGTRLLVL.